Listed below are T cell receptor beta chains from one sample, sequenced in a study of T cells in Graves' hyperthyroidism and ophthalmopathy. TCRdb ran MiXCR on the multiplex PCR reads and lists one entry per CDR3 protein. The sample records 500,000 to 650,000 distinct CDR3 sequences, less than 20% being singletons. The source material was blood. The source of these receptors is a man between 40 and 49 years old with Graves' ophthalmopathy. Both conserved end residues are part of each CDR3.

TRBV20-1	TRBJ2-7	CSAREEFGTVPDEQYF
TRBV18	TRBJ2-2	CASSRDRDTGELFF
TRBV20-1	TRBJ2-1	CSANVPRGYNEQFF
TRBV28	TRBJ2-1	CASSLGLGEIYNEQFF
TRBV27	TRBJ2-7	CASSLYDSSYEQYF
TRBV11-1	TRBJ2-7	CASSGDRGNSYEQYF
TRBV12-3/TRBV12-4	TRBJ1-6	CASRGNRAQNSPLHF
TRBV28	TRBJ2-7	CASSLGQGLTYEQYF
TRBV4-1	TRBJ1-1	CASSQDPGRSTEAFF
TRBV4-1	TRBJ1-5	CASSQPWATGTQPQHF
TRBV18	TRBJ2-5	CASSPPGRDRRETQYF
TRBV3-1	TRBJ2-7	CASSSTVEEQYF
TRBV7-6	TRBJ2-3	CASSLLASGSTDTQYF
TRBV30	TRBJ1-1	CAWSTGPQAFF